The following is a T cell receptor beta chain sequence with its context. Its cognate antigen is unknown. The assay was immunoSEQ multiplex PCR, and TCRdb's table has in-frame clones only and misses some. The sample records some 68,000 clones, less than 80% being singletons. The data were obtained in a study of vaccination effects on CD4 cells after COVID-19. Notes on the study in general: In vaccinees who were healthy, merely 1 out of 255 vaccine-induced clones cross-reacted with common cold coronaviruses. Clones that were induced by infection or by vaccine showed marked contraction late after vaccination.

Within the ViraFEST assay, antigen-specific CD4+ T cells underwent expansion with viral peptide pools prior to sequencing. It was after roughly ten days of culture that CD4+ T cells were isolated. Having tested negative for nucleocapsid antibodies, the vaccine recipients showed no prior SARS-CoV-2 infection. Wells of roughly 2 million PBMC each were grown with 10 IU/ml IL-2 and around 10 ug/ml peptides. V was shortened by 4 bases and J by 4 bases, with 16 bases between the two germline ends. CDR1 is SGHTA, CDR2 FQGNSA, per germline. The CDR3 runs to 15 residues. This TCR was sampled from a human donor who received a COVID-19 vaccine. This specimen consisted of CD4+ T cells from PBMCs cultured with HCoV-OC43 spike peptides, obtained before COVID-19 vaccination. The subset was: HCoV-OC43 spike overlapping peptide pool stimulation. The V and J genes are TRBV7-2 and TRBJ1-2; D remains unclear. CDR3 DNA: TGTGCCAGCAGCTCAGGACGGCGGTCTGGCTATGGCTACACCTTC. It codes for CASSSGRRSGYGYTF.